A selection of T cell receptor beta chains follows, all from one sample in a study of blood T cell repertoires in COVID-19. Data came from immunoSEQ multiplex PCR; TCRdb stores just in-frame clones and leaves some out. This table holds 200,000 to 300,000 clones, more than 75% found once. Sequencing input: PBMCs or T cells enriched from blood (not recorded which). Source of these receptors: a woman in her 40s with acute COVID-19. CDR3s include the opening cysteine and the closing phenylalanine or tryptophan. D genes are given only for firm matches. The size of a clone is reported for some rows only, either as once, few or many, or as a class for expanded clones.

abundance	v_gene	d_gene	j_gene	CDR3nt	CDR3aa
-	TRBV9	TRBD2	TRBJ2-2	TGTGCCAGCAGCGTAGACTTACTAGCGGGAGTTACCGGGGAGCTGTTTTTT	CASSVDLLAGVTGELFF
-	TRBV4-2	TRBD2	TRBJ2-1	TGTGCCAGCAGCCAAGATTGGAGGGAGGGCCTGTGGGAGCAGTTCTTC	CASSQDWREGLWEQFF
-	TRBV5-1	TRBD1	TRBJ1-5	TGCGCCAGCAGCTCGGGACAGGGGAATCAGCCCCAGCATTTT	CASSSGQGNQPQHF
once	TRBV3-1/TRBV3-2	-	TRBJ1-1	TGTGCCAGCAGCCAAGGCAGGAACACTGAAGCTTTCTTT	CASSQGRNTEAFF
-	TRBV6-5	-	TRBJ2-2	TGTGCCAGCAGTTCGGGAGCCGGGGAGCTGTTTTTT	CASSSGAGELFF
-	TRBV2	-	TRBJ2-7	TGTGCCAGCAGTGAGGACCAGTGGGGCACTGACTACGAGCAGTACTTC	CASSEDQWGTDYEQYF
-	TRBV7-3	TRBD1	TRBJ1-2	TGTGCCAGCAGCCCTCGACAGGGACTAGGCTATGGCTACACCTTC	CASSPRQGLGYGYTF
-	TRBV28	-	TRBJ1-1	TGTGCCAGCAGTACTTATCTCCTAAATGAGCCGAACACTGAAGCTTTCTTT	CASSTYLLNEPNTEAFF
-	TRBV2	-	TRBJ2-2	TGTGCCAGCAGCGGGACTCGCAACACCGGGGAGCTGTTTTTT	CASSGTRNTGELFF
once	TRBV19	TRBD1	TRBJ2-7	TGTGCCAGTAGTAGACTACCGGGACAGGGCAGCTCCTACGAGCAGTACTTC	CASSRLPGQGSSYEQYF
-	TRBV9	TRBD2	TRBJ2-5	TGTGCCAGCAGCGTAGCGGGGGGGGGTCGATCGGAGACCCAGTACTTC	CASSVAGGGRSETQYF
-	TRBV30	TRBD1	TRBJ2-7	TGTGCCTGGAGCCGACAGGGACCCTACGAGCAGTACTTC	CAWSRQGPYEQYF
-	TRBV19	TRBD2	TRBJ2-1	TGTGCCAGTAGTATATCCGGGACTAACCCGTACAATGAGCAGTTCTTC	CASSISGTNPYNEQFF
few	TRBV6-1	-	TRBJ2-2	TGTGCCAGCAGTGATGGTCGGGCGGGATGGACCGGGGAGCTGTTTTTT	CASSDGRAGWTGELFF
-	TRBV30	TRBD1	TRBJ1-1	TGTGCCAGACAGGGTGGGGAAGGCACTGAAGCTTTCTTT	CARQGGEGTEAFF
-	TRBV2	TRBD2	TRBJ2-5	TGTGCCACGGGACTAGCGGGAGGACTAAAGACCCAGTACTTC	CATGLAGGLKTQYF
-	TRBV9	TRBD2	TRBJ2-7	TGTGCCAGCAGCCCTTCGACTAGCGGGGCCTACGAGCAGTACTTC	CASSPSTSGAYEQYF
-	TRBV7-9	TRBD2	TRBJ2-1	TGTGCCAGCAGCTTACTGCTAGCGGGATTGGGAAATGAGCAGTTCTTC	CASSLLLAGLGNEQFF
-	TRBV5-1	-	TRBJ2-1	TGCGCCAGCAGCTCCAGGGGCTCGGGGGGCAATGAGCAGTTCTTC	CASSSRGSGGNEQFF
-	TRBV6-4	TRBD2	TRBJ2-1	TGTGCCAGCAGATCCACGGCGGTAGCGGGAGCGGGTGAGCAGTTCTTC	CASRSTAVAGAGEQFF
-	TRBV3-1/TRBV3-2	-	TRBJ1-4	TGTGCCAGCAGCTTAACCAGGGGTAATAATAATGAAAAACTGTTTTTT	CASSLTRGNNNEKLFF
-	TRBV11-3	-	TRBJ2-1	TGTGCCAGCAGGGTAGCTGGCTATGAGCAGTTCTTC	CASRVAGYEQFF
once	TRBV5-1	-	TRBJ2-1	TGCGCCAGCAGCATCAGCGGGGAGCAGTTCTTC	CASSISGEQFF
-	TRBV6-5	-	TRBJ1-4	TGTGCCAGCAGTTCCTCGGGCAGGCGGGATGAAAAACTGTTTTTT	CASSSSGRRDEKLFF
-	TRBV5-1	-	TRBJ1-1	TGCGCCAGCACCGAACCAACAGAGAACACTGAAGCTTTCTTT	CASTEPTENTEAFF
-	TRBV11-3	-	TRBJ1-5	TGTGCCAGCAGCGCGAGACAGGAGGAGAATCAGCCCCAGCATTTT	CASSARQEENQPQHF
-	TRBV5-1	TRBD2	TRBJ2-3	TGCGCCAGCAGCTACCAGACTAGCGGGCCATCCGATACGCAGTATTTT	CASSYQTSGPSDTQYF
-	TRBV4-1	TRBD1	TRBJ1-1	TGCGCCAGCAGCGATGACACCGGGACAGGGAACACTGAAGCTTTCTTT	CASSDDTGTGNTEAFF
-	TRBV9	TRBD2	TRBJ2-2	TGTGCCAGCAGCGTAGGGACTAGCGGAAAGACCGGGGAGCTGTTTTTT	CASSVGTSGKTGELFF
few	TRBV4-1	TRBD2	TRBJ2-3	TGCGCCAGCAGCCAAGGCACCGGGACGGGGGGTACTACAGATACGCAGTATTTT	CASSQGTGTGGTTDTQYF
-	TRBV29-1	-	TRBJ2-1	TGCAGCGTTGAAGACGGGTCTGCTGAGCAGTTCTTC	CSVEDGSAEQFF
-	TRBV9	-	TRBJ2-2	TGTGCCAGCAGCGTAGCTACAGGGTCCGACACCGGGGAGCTGTTTTTT	CASSVATGSDTGELFF
-	TRBV6-5	-	TRBJ1-2	TGTGCCAGCAGTTACTCCACAGGGATGGTCTATGGCTACACCTTC	CASSYSTGMVYGYTF
-	TRBV5-1	-	TRBJ2-5	TGCGCCAGCAGCTTGGGGCAGGTTCAAGAGACCCAGTACTTC	CASSLGQVQETQYF
-	TRBV3-1/TRBV3-2	-	TRBJ2-1	TGTGCCAGCAGCCAAGTCTCTGAGTACAATGAGCAGTTCTTC	CASSQVSEYNEQFF
-	TRBV9	-	TRBJ2-5	TGTGCCAGCAGCGAGGGGGAACGGGATGACAGCCAAGAGACCCAGTACTTC	CASSEGERDDSQETQYF
-	TRBV18	TRBD2	TRBJ2-1	TGTGCCAGCTCAGGCCTGGGACTAGTCATTAATGAGCAGTTCTTC	CASSGLGLVINEQFF
-	TRBV7-2	-	TRBJ2-1	TGTGCCAGCAGCTCCGGCGGCTCCGAGCAGTTCTTC	CASSSGGSEQFF
-	TRBV19	TRBD1	TRBJ2-1	TGTGCCAGTAGGAGACAGGGTGCCAATGAGCAGTTCTTC	CASRRQGANEQFF
-	TRBV10-3	-	TRBJ1-3	TGTGCCATCAGTTGGGGGGATCTCTCTGGAAACACCATATATTTT	CAISWGDLSGNTIYF
-	TRBV5-1	-	TRBJ1-5	TGCGCCAGCAGCTTGGAACAGGGCCCCGAGCAACATAGCAATCAGCCCCAGCATTTT	CASSLEQGPEQHSNQPQHF
-	TRBV3-1/TRBV3-2	-	TRBJ2-2	TGTGCCAGCAGCCAAGACTCCTCGGGCACCGGGGAGCTGTTTTTT	CASSQDSSGTGELFF
-	TRBV7-2	-	TRBJ2-5	TGTGCCAGCAGCTTGGTTCTTCCTATTGGGACCCAGTACTTC	CASSLVLPIGTQYF
-	TRBV30	TRBD1	TRBJ1-1	TGTGCCTGGGCGCTTACAGGGGAAACTGAAGCTTTCTTT	CAWALTGETEAFF
-	TRBV4-1	-	TRBJ2-7	TGCGCCAGCAGCCAAGAACCAGGCTCCTACGAGCAGTACTTC	CASSQEPGSYEQYF
-	TRBV28	TRBD1	TRBJ2-5	TGTGCCAGCAGTGCCGGGACAGCCCTCGGGGAGACCCAGTACTTC	CASSAGTALGETQYF